These 5 T cell receptor beta chains share one sample of origin, sequenced in a study of blood T cell repertoires in COVID-19. The assay was immunoSEQ multiplex PCR, and TCRdb's table has in-frame clones only and misses some. Of around 150,000 clones in the sample, more than 85% were seen once. Sequenced input: peripheral blood. These receptors were obtained from a woman in her fifties or sixties with COVID-19, enrolled during active disease.

This chain uses TRBV5-4 with TRBJ2-1; D may be TRBD1 (6 bases). V was cut by 3 bases and J by 7 bases, with 14 bases left in between. The CDR3 contains 14 residues. CDR1 is SGHNT and CDR2 is YYREEE in the germline V gene (reference sequence). CDR3 loop: CASSSRTADNEQFF. The CDR3 bases are TGTGCCAGCAGCTCAAGGACAGCCGATAATGAGCAGTTCTTC.

The rearrangement joins TRBV7-9 to TRBJ1-6; 7 nucleotides line up with TRBD1. CDR1 SEHNR and CDR2 FQNEAQ come from the germline V gene (reference sequence). The trim removed 5 bases at V and 7 bases at J, leaving 8 bases unmatched. This CDR3 contains 15 residues. CDR3: CASSPQGLRNSPLHF. CDR3 nucleotides: TGTGCCAGCAGCCCACAGGGGTTAAGGAATTCACCCCTCCACTTT.

On this clone itself: The junction departs from germline at one end; a sequencing error may be responsible. This chain links TRBV7-7 with TRBJ2-5; the match to TRBD1 covers 9 bases. The CDR3 length is 15 residues. The germline V gene encodes CDR1 SSHAT and CDR2 FNYEAQ (reference sequence). The CDR3 is CASSPTTGGRETQYF. The CDR3 bases are TGTGCTAGCAGCCCGACAACAGGGGGCCGGGAGACCCAGTACTTC. The whole variable domain, remainder taken from reference TRBV7-7 and TRBJ2-5, is GAGVSQSPRYKVTKRGQDVTLRCDPISSHATLYWYQQALGQGPEFLTYFNYEAQPDKSGLPSDRFSAERPEGSISTLTIQRTEQRDSAMYRCASSPTTGGRETQYFGPGTRLLVL.

This chain joins TRBV30 and TRBJ1-1; 7 bases map to TRBD1. This CDR3 comprises 13 residues. V lost 4 bases to trimming and J lost 3 bases; unmatched junction nucleotides: 5. Germline CDR1 reads GTSNPN; CDR2 reads SVGIG (reference sequence). The DNA of the CDR3 is TGTGCCTGGAAGGGACAGAGGGACACTGAAGCTTTCTTT. It is translated as CAWKGQRDTEAFF.

The chain uses TRBV5-4 and TRBJ2-3; maybe TRBD2 (5 bases). The V and J ends lost 9 bases and 3 bases respectively, with 8 bases between them. The germline CDR1 and CDR2 sequences are SGHNT and YYREEE (reference sequence). The CDR3 contains 11 residues. DNA of the CDR3: TGTGCCACCGGCGGGACAGATACGCAGTATTTT. This gives the protein CATGGTDTQYF.